The rows below give T cell receptor beta chains drawn from one sample of a study of early stage breast cancer tumors. Clones were sequenced by immunoSEQ multiplex PCR, and TCRdb holds only the in-frame ones, with some missing. The sample records some 47,000 clones, 75% to 85% being singletons. The sequenced sample was blood. The receptors come from a person in their fifties with breast cancer. The CDR3 runs from the conserved cysteine through the conserved F or W. Each record gives: V gene, D gene, CDR3 length, J gene, clone size, CDR3 DNA, CDR3 protein. D genes are given only for firm matches. Size tells how often a clone was seen (once, few, many) or the class of an expanded clone, and some rows leave it out.

>TRBV5-1|TRBD2|15|TRBJ2-3|.
TGCGCCAGCAGCTTGATAGCGGGAGGCACAGATACGCAGTATTTT
CASSLIAGGTDTQYF
>TRBV7-9|.|15|TRBJ2-1|.
TGTGCCAGCAGCTTACTCCTAGCACCCCCCCCCGAGCAGTTCTTC
CASSLLLAPPPEQFF
>TRBV9|.|15|TRBJ2-3|.
TGTGCCAGCAGCGTAGGGCAGGGGAGGACAGATACGCAGTATTTT
CASSVGQGRTDTQYF
>TRBV11-2|.|15|TRBJ2-1|.
TGTGCCAGCAGCCCCCGGGGCAGCTCCTACAATGAGCAGTTCTTC
CASSPRGSSYNEQFF
>TRBV28|TRBD2|14|TRBJ2-5|once
TGTGCCAGCAGCTCCGGGACTAGTGGGGAGACCCAGTACTTC
CASSSGTSGETQYF
>TRBV5-1|TRBD2|17|TRBJ2-2|.
TGCGCCAGCAGCTCCGGCGTGGGAGGGAGGAACACCGGGGAGCTGTTTTTT
CASSSGVGGRNTGELFF
>TRBV27|TRBD1|14|TRBJ2-1|.
TGTGCCAGCAGTCCCTCGGGACAGGGGAATGAGCAGTTCTTC
CASSPSGQGNEQFF
>TRBV28|.|16|TRBJ2-1|.
TGTGCCAGCAGTTTCCTCCAGGCCGCCTCCTACAATGAGCAGTTCTTC
CASSFLQAASYNEQFF
>TRBV4-3|.|18|TRBJ2-2|.
TGCGCCAGCAGCCAGCAACCCCCGGGACCCTGGAACACCGGGGAGCTGTTTTTT
CASSQQPPGPWNTGELFF
>TRBV4-1|TRBD2|18|TRBJ2-3|.
TGCGCCAGCAGCCAAGATAGGGGACTAGCGGGCCGCACAGATACGCAGTATTTT
CASSQDRGLAGRTDTQYF
>TRBV4-2|.|18|TRBJ2-2|.
TGTGCCAGCAGCCAAGGGGTTCTTCTAACGGGAGTAACCGGGGAGCTGTTTTTT
CASSQGVLLTGVTGELFF
>TRBV18|TRBD1|14|TRBJ1-5|.
TGTGCCAGCTCACCGCAGGGGGCTGATCAGCCCCAGCATTTT
CASSPQGADQPQHF
>TRBV7-2|.|13|TRBJ2-5|.
TGTGCCAGCAGCTTCTTGTACCAAGAGACCCAGTACTTC
CASSFLYQETQYF
>TRBV7-2|TRBD2|17|TRBJ2-5|.
TGTGCCAGCAGCTTAGTGGGACTAGCGGGAGTAGTAAAGACCCAGTACTTC
CASSLVGLAGVVKTQYF
>TRBV28|.|12|TRBJ1-2|.
TGTGCCAGCAGTACTCCGGGACGCTTTATCACCTTC
CASSTPGRFITF
>TRBV18|TRBD1|17|TRBJ2-7|.
TGTGCCAGCTCACCACCCGCGGGACAGGGAACCTCCTACGAGCAGTACTTC
CASSPPAGQGTSYEQYF
>TRBV25-1|.|14|TRBJ1-1|.
TGTGCCAGCAGTGAACCCCAAGGCGGTACTGAAGCTTTCTTT
CASSEPQGGTEAFF
>TRBV7-8|.|16|TRBJ2-2|.
TGTGCCAGCAGCTTAGCGCTCAAGGGAGGCACCGGGGAGCTGTTTTTT
CASSLALKGGTGELFF
>TRBV27|.|15|TRBJ2-7|.
TGTGCCAGCAGTCCAACTGCGGATTCCGCCTACGAGCAGTACTTC
CASSPTADSAYEQYF
>TRBV9|.|14|TRBJ2-7|.
TGTGCCAGCAGCGTCGGAGGGGATAGCTACGAGCAGTACTTC
CASSVGGDSYEQYF
>TRBV5-1|TRBD1|15|TRBJ2-7|.
TGCGCCAGCAGCGAGACAGGGGGGGGAGAGTCCGAGCAGTACTTC
CASSETGGGESEQYF
>TRBV19|.|13|TRBJ1-5|.
TGTGCCAGTAGTGAGTCGATAAATCAGCCCCAGCATTTT
CASSESINQPQHF
>TRBV6-5|.|13|TRBJ1-2|once
TGTGCCAGCAGTACCGACAGGATCTATGGCTACACCTTC
CASSTDRIYGYTF
>TRBV6-4|.|14|TRBJ2-4|.
TGTGCCAGCAATGCCGGGATAGCCAAAAACATTCAGTACTTC
CASNAGIAKNIQYF
>TRBV30|TRBD1|13|TRBJ2-4|.
TGTGCCTGGAGCGGGACAGTTAAAAACATTCAGTACTTC
CAWSGTVKNIQYF
>TRBV5-1|TRBD1|14|TRBJ1-4|.
TGCGCCAGCAGCCGTGGACAGGGTCCTGAAAAACTGTTTTTT
CASSRGQGPEKLFF
>TRBV29-1|TRBD1|14|TRBJ2-6|.
TGCAGCGTTGAGACAGGGCTCGGGGCCAACGTCCTGACTTTC
CSVETGLGANVLTF
>TRBV4-3|TRBD1|16|TRBJ2-2|.
TGCGCCAGCAGCCAAGAGACGGCAGGGGGCACCGGGGAGCTGTTTTTT
CASSQETAGGTGELFF
>TRBV19|.|14|TRBJ2-5|.
TGTGCCAGTAGTGCCCCCGGGACTCCGCGTATCGAGTACTTC
CASSAPGTPRIEYF
>TRBV25-1|.|15|TRBJ1-2|once
TGTGCCAGCAGTGATTACTCCACGAATAACTATGGCTACACCTTC
CASSDYSTNNYGYTF
>TRBV7-2|TRBD2|16|TRBJ2-3|.
TGTGCCAGCAGCTTATGGACTAGTACTAGCACAGATACGCAGTATTTT
CASSLWTSTSTDTQYF
>TRBV6-5|.|13|TRBJ1-1|.
TGTGCCAGCAGTTACGGGGGGTTGGCTGAAGCTTTCTTT
CASSYGGLAEAFF
>TRBV9|.|16|TRBJ1-6|few
TGTGCCAGCAGCGTCGGGACAAGCTTTAATAATTCACCCCTCCACTTT
CASSVGTSFNNSPLHF
>TRBV5-6|.|15|TRBJ1-1|.
TGTGCCAGCAGCCCCTACAGCTATCCAAACACTGAAGCTTTCTTT
CASSPYSYPNTEAFF
>TRBV18|.|15|TRBJ1-4|.
TGTGCCAGCTCACCAAACAGGGATGAGAATGAAAAACTGTTTTTT
CASSPNRDENEKLFF
>TRBV6-6|.|13|TRBJ2-5|.
TGTGCCAGCAGTTACGGGACAAAAGAGACCCAGTACTTC
CASSYGTKETQYF
>TRBV4-3|TRBD1|14|TRBJ2-1|.
TGCGCCAGCAGCCAAGATAGGACAGGGCGGGAGCAGTTCTTC
CASSQDRTGREQFF
>TRBV28|.|12|TRBJ1-2|.
TGTGCCAGCACCTTGGGTGACTATGGCTACACCTTC
CASTLGDYGYTF
>TRBV5-1|TRBD1|18|TRBJ1-3|once
TGCGCCAGCAGCTCCTTACCGACAGGGATCTACTCTGGAAACACCATATATTTT
CASSSLPTGIYSGNTIYF
>TRBV7-2|TRBD2|16|TRBJ2-7|.
TGTGCCAGCAGCTTAGGGACTAGCGGGACCTCCTACGAGCAGTACTTC
CASSLGTSGTSYEQYF
>TRBV2|.|15|TRBJ2-1|.
TGTGCCAGCGAAGACAGGTTTCCCGGCTACAATGAGCAGTTCTTC
CASEDRFPGYNEQFF
>TRBV5-1|.|14|TRBJ2-3|.
TGCGCCAGCAGCTTGGTCCGGGGCACAGATACGCAGTATTTT
CASSLVRGTDTQYF
>TRBV5-1|TRBD1|16|TRBJ2-6|.
TGCGCCAGCAGCCGCGGACAGGGCGGTGGGGCCAACGTCCTGACTTTC
CASSRGQGGGANVLTF
>TRBV11-2|.|15|TRBJ2-5|.
TGTGCCAGCAGCTTAGATAGAGGGGGGCAACAGACCCAGTACTTC
CASSLDRGGQQTQYF
>TRBV7-6|.|16|TRBJ1-2|few
TGTGCCAGCAGCTTAGGGGGGCCTGCAACGGGAGGCGGCTACACCTTC
CASSLGGPATGGGYTF
>TRBV6-6|.|15|TRBJ2-3|.
TGTGCCAGCAGTTACTCCGAGGGAAGGACAGATACGCAGTATTTT
CASSYSEGRTDTQYF
>TRBV7-2|.|12|TRBJ1-1|few
TGTGCCACCAGGGATATGAACACTGAAGCTTTCTTT
CATRDMNTEAFF
>TRBV7-2|.|15|TRBJ2-7|once
TGTGCCAGCAGCTTGGTAAGTGTCGGCCTCAACGAGCAGTACTTC
CASSLVSVGLNEQYF
>TRBV11-2|.|13|TRBJ1-1|.
TGTGCCAGCAGCTTTACGGGTGAAAGTACTGCTTTCTTT
CASSFTGESTAFF
>TRBV2|TRBD1|15|TRBJ1-5|.
TGTGCCAGCAGTGGGGGGACAGGGGGCGCCGGGCCCCAGCATTTT
CASSGGTGGAGPQHF
>TRBV4-3|.|15|TRBJ2-7|.
TGCGCCAGCAGCCAAGATCGGGACATGTCCTACGAGCAGTACTTC
CASSQDRDMSYEQYF
>TRBV18|TRBD1|15|TRBJ2-7|.
TGTGCCAGCTCACCATTCGAGGGACAGGCCCACGAGCAGTACTTC
CASSPFEGQAHEQYF
>TRBV6-5|.|13|TRBJ2-7|.
TGTGCCAGCAGAACGACAGGTTACTACGAGCAGTACTTC
CASRTTGYYEQYF
>TRBV30|.|13|TRBJ1-4|few
TGTGCCTCCCGGGTTCCCCCGGGGAAGAAACTGTTTTTT
CASRVPPGKKLFF
>TRBV9|.|19|TRBJ1-2|.
TGTGCCAGCAGCGCCCATAAGAGGGAAGGGGGTCTTCGTGGCTATGGCTACACCTTC
CASSAHKREGGLRGYGYTF